A selection of T cell receptor beta chains follows, all from one sample in a study of T cell repertoires in cytomegalovirus infection. These TCRs are of unknown antigen specificity. Using its own MiXCR run on the reads, TCRdb lists one record per CDR3 protein. This table has about 830,000 distinct CDR3 sequences, 32% appearing once. The starting material was cultured CD8+ T cells from PBMCs, obtained from culture after CMV antigen stimulation. The receptors shown here come from a human donor in good health (CMV status not recorded). Some clones in this sample may be carry-over from other donors' samples. Each CDR3 is given with its conserved first and last residue. Fields, in order: D gene, V gene, J gene, clone size, CDR3 protein, CDR3 DNA. The D gene is left open where the match is weak. Clone size is not always given. Where it is, it says once, few, many or a class for expanded clones.

-	TRBV27	TRBJ1-6	few	CASSQSSYNSPLHF	TGTGCCAGCAGTCAAAGCTCCTATAATTCACCCCTCCACTTT
TRBD2	TRBV7-2	TRBJ2-3	many	CASSAGLEITDTQYF	TGTGCCAGCAGCGCGGGACTAGAGATCACAGATACGCAGTATTTT
TRBD2	TRBV7-6	TRBJ2-3	few	CASSLRTSGGDTDTQYF	TGTGCCAGCAGCTTAAGGACTAGCGGGGGGGACACAGATACGCAGTATTTT
-	TRBV7-9	TRBJ2-1	many	CASSLSGNNEQFF	TGTGCCAGCAGCTTATCCGGGAACAATGAGCAGTTCTTC
-	TRBV24-1	TRBJ2-3	-	CATSDFSQGRTDTQYF	TGTGCCACCAGTGATTTTAGCCAGGGAAGGACAGATACGCAGTATTTT
-	TRBV6-5	TRBJ2-3	few	CASSYGPYLDTQYF	TGTGCCAGCAGTTACGGGCCTTACCTGGATACGCAGTATTTT
TRBD1	TRBV5-1	TRBJ1-6	-	CASSLDLRGQGRAPLHF	TGCGCCAGCAGCTTGGACCTTCGGGGACAGGGGCGGGCACCCCTCCACTTT
TRBD2	TRBV10-3	TRBJ2-7	-	CAISPTSGATYEQYF	TGTGCCATCAGCCCGACTAGCGGGGCGACCTACGAGCAGTACTTC
-	TRBV7-9	TRBJ2-7	-	CASSDGKTARAYEQYF	TGTGCCAGCAGCGACGGAAAGACAGCGAGAGCCTACGAGCAGTACTTC
-	TRBV27	TRBJ2-3	few	CASSSLSATDTQYF	TGTGCCAGCAGTTCCCTGAGCGCCACAGATACGCAGTATTTT
-	TRBV7-8	TRBJ1-1	few	CASSPTPGHQNTEAFF	TGTGCCAGCAGCCCTACCCCGGGACACCAGAACACTGAAGCTTTCTTT
TRBD2	TRBV7-2	TRBJ2-5	many	CASSLAVALAGGPQETQYF	TGTGCCAGCAGCTTAGCCGTAGCCCTAGCGGGGGGTCCTCAAGAGACCCAGTACTTC
-	TRBV20-1	TRBJ2-5	few	CSARERGNRETQYF	TGCAGTGCTAGAGAGCGGGGCAATAGGGAGACCCAGTACTTC
-	TRBV6-1	TRBJ1-6	few	CASSGIVDGNSPLHF	TGTGCCAGCAGTGGGATCGTCGACGGGAATTCACCCCTCCACTTT
-	TRBV7-9	TRBJ2-5	many	CASSFPGQQETQYF	TGTGCCAGCAGCTTTCCGGGTCAACAAGAGACCCAGTACTTC
-	TRBV10-3	TRBJ1-1	-	CAIRSMNTEAFF	TGTGCCATCAGGTCCATGAACACTGAAGCTTTCTTT
-	TRBV2	TRBJ2-7	-	CASSDMDRAYEQYF	TGTGCCAGCAGTGATATGGACAGAGCCTACGAGCAGTACTTC
-	TRBV4-1	TRBJ1-1	-	CASSQSPYTEAFF	TGCGCCAGCAGCCAAAGCCCATACACTGAAGCTTTCTTT
TRBD1	TRBV6-1	TRBJ1-1	-	CASMGQGNNEAFF	TGTGCCAGCATGGGACAGGGGAACAATGAAGCTTTCTTT
-	TRBV6-2/TRBV6-3	TRBJ1-5	-	CASSYSKENQPQHF	TGTGCCAGCAGTTACTCGAAGGAGAATCAGCCCCAGCATTTT
-	TRBV12-3/TRBV12-4	TRBJ1-2	-	CASSMGGGYTF	TGTGCCAGCAGCATGGGGGGTGGCTACACCTTC
-	TRBV5-3	TRBJ1-1	few	CARSLVRGRIATNTEAFF	TGTGCCAGAAGCTTGGTGAGGGGCCGCATAGCCACGAACACTGAAGCTTTCTTT
-	TRBV27	TRBJ1-5	-	CASSFAGLNNQPQHF	TGTGCCAGCAGTTTCGCCGGCCTCAACAATCAGCCCCAGCATTTT
-	TRBV28	TRBJ2-1	-	CASSEWGAGEQFF	TGTGCCAGCAGTGAATGGGGGGCCGGTGAGCAGTTCTTC
-	TRBV15	TRBJ1-5	few	CATATGSSQVTQHF	TGTGCCACAGCTACAGGGAGTTCTCAGGTGACCCAGCATTTT
TRBD1	TRBV7-6	TRBJ2-1	few	CASSLGQPHNEQFF	TGTGCCAGCAGCTTGGGACAGCCACACAATGAGCAGTTCTTC
TRBD1	TRBV5-1	TRBJ1-4	-	CASSTTGGLEKLFF	TGCGCCAGCAGCACGACAGGGGGCCTTGAAAAACTGTTTTTT
-	TRBV7-6	TRBJ1-1	-	CASSVDGTEAFF	TGTGCCAGCAGCGTAGATGGCACTGAAGCTTTCTTT
TRBD2	TRBV29-1	TRBJ2-1	-	CSAGTSDPQYEQFF	TGCAGCGCCGGGACTAGCGACCCACAATATGAGCAGTTCTTC
-	TRBV2	TRBJ2-3	-	CASSEWKPTVDTQYF	TGTGCCAGCAGTGAATGGAAGCCCACGGTTGATACGCAGTATTTT
TRBD1	TRBV7-2	TRBJ2-7	many	CASSPRDRHPYEQYF	TGTGCCAGCAGTCCCCGGGACAGGCACCCCTACGAGCAGTACTTC
-	TRBV7-9	TRBJ1-5	-	CASSLEVIGGIFNQPQHF	TGTGCCAGCAGCTTAGAGGTCATAGGAGGGATTTTTAATCAGCCCCAGCATTTT
TRBD2	TRBV6-5	TRBJ2-1	-	CASSYFWTSGGERRNEQFF	TGTGCCAGCAGTTACTTTTGGACTAGCGGGGGCGAAAGGAGGAATGAGCAGTTCTTC
TRBD2	TRBV4-2	TRBJ2-1	many	CASSQEAGGAANEQFF	TGTGCCAGCAGCCAAGAAGCGGGGGGGGCCGCCAATGAGCAGTTCTTC
-	TRBV10-2	TRBJ1-6	few	CASSEGYGGPYNSPLHF	TGCGCCAGCAGTGAAGGGTACGGAGGGCCGTATAATTCACCCCTCCACTTT
-	TRBV24-1	TRBJ1-2	many	CATSETGQDNYGYTF	TGTGCCACCAGTGAAACGGGACAAGATAACTATGGCTACACCTTC
-	TRBV7-2	TRBJ2-7	many	CASSYPGTEIYEQYF	TGTGCCAGCAGCTACCCCGGGACTGAAATTTACGAGCAGTACTTC
-	TRBV6-2/TRBV6-3	TRBJ1-1	-	CASSYAGSRTEAFF	TGTGCCAGCAGTTACGCGGGGTCGCGCACTGAAGCTTTCTTT
-	TRBV6-6	TRBJ1-5	-	CASSYGLIGVLHLGDSNQPQHF	TGTGCCAGCAGTTACGGCTTAATTGGGGTCTTGCACCTAGGTGATAGCAATCAGCCCCAGCATTTT
-	TRBV19	TRBJ1-1	few	CASSISGSGTEAFF	TGTGCCAGTAGTATAAGTGGGAGTGGGACTGAAGCTTTCTTT
-	TRBV4-1	TRBJ1-3	-	CASSLLQGSGNTIYF	TGCGCCAGCAGCCTCTTACAGGGCTCTGGAAACACCATATATTTT
TRBD1	TRBV7-4	TRBJ2-7	many	CASSLVGQGCFYF	TGTGCCAGCAGCTTAGTGGGACAGGGATGTTTTTACTTC
-	TRBV4-3	TRBJ2-2	-	CASSEMMTGELFF	TGCGCCAGCAGCGAAATGATGACCGGGGAGCTGTTTTTT
TRBD2	TRBV12-3/TRBV12-4	TRBJ2-3	-	CASSLGTSGGPSTDTQYF	TGTGCCAGCAGTTTGGGAACTAGCGGGGGCCCTAGCACAGATACGCAGTATTTT
-	TRBV5-1	TRBJ2-1	-	CASSLGMGSYNEQFF	TGCGCCAGCAGCTTGGGGATGGGCTCCTACAATGAGCAGTTCTTC
-	TRBV11-2	TRBJ1-2	-	CASSWGGTEFYGYTF	TGTGCCAGCAGCTGGGGGGGGACGGAATTCTATGGCTACACCTTC
TRBD2	TRBV7-8	TRBJ2-1	many	CASSLTQRGGNEQFF	TGTGCCAGCAGCTTAACCCAGCGGGGGGGTAACGAGCAGTTCTTC
-	TRBV5-8	TRBJ2-5	-	CASSNPDGVQETQYF	TGTGCCAGCAGCAACCCGGACGGAGTCCAAGAGACCCAGTACTTC
TRBD1	TRBV7-2	TRBJ1-2	few	CASSSFTTGTYGYTF	TGTGCCAGCAGCTCCTTCACGACAGGGACTTATGGCTACACCTTC
TRBD1	TRBV27	TRBJ1-2	few	CASSTGQGPSYGYTF	TGTGCCAGCAGTACGGGACAGGGGCCTTCCTATGGCTACACCTTC
-	TRBV5-5	TRBJ2-2	few	CASSLLPGSFTGELFF	TGTGCCAGCAGCCTACTCCCGGGCAGCTTTACCGGGGAGCTGTTTTTT
-	TRBV7-9	TRBJ1-6	few	CASSLVGQYNSPLHF	TGTGCCAGCAGCTTAGTCGGACAGTATAATTCACCCCTCCACTTT
-	TRBV7-4	TRBJ1-4	-	CASSLGDSRANEKLFF	TGTGCCAGCAGCTTGGGGGACTCCCGCGCTAATGAAAAACTGTTTTTT
-	TRBV14	TRBJ1-2	few	CASSPRTSAHYYGYTF	TGTGCCAGCAGCCCCCGAACGTCGGCCCACTACTATGGCTACACCTTC
TRBD1	TRBV9	TRBJ1-1	-	CASSPRDRPNSEAFF	TGTGCCAGCAGCCCGCGGGACAGACCGAACTCTGAAGCTTTCTTT